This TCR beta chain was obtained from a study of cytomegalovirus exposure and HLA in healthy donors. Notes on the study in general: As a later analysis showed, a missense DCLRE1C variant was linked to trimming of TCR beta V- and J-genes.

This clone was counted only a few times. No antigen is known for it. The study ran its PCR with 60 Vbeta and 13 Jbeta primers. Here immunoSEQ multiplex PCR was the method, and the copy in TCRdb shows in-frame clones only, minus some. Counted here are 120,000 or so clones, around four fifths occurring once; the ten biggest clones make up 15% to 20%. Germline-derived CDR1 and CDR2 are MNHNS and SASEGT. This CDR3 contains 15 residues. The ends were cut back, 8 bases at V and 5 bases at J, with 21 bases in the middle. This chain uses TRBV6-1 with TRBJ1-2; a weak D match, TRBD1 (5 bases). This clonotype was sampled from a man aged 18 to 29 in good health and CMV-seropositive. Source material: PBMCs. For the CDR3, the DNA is TGTGCCAGCCGCGCAGGGAGGCTGGTTGGATATGGCTACACCTTC. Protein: CASRAGRLVGYGYTF.